The 32 T cell receptor beta chains presented below share a single source sample, sequenced in a study of CD8 T cells in ankylosing spondylitis. General study findings and limits: The study identified a TCR beta motif of under 10 highly homologous variants that appeared characteristic of ankylosing spondylitis blood.

TCRdb ran MiXCR on the 5' RACE reads and lists one entry per CDR3 protein. The sample records more than 600,000 distinct CDR3 sequences, 15% to 20% being singletons. These receptors are not linked to any known antigen. Sequenced sample: blood, either unsorted or a sorted T cell fraction (not recorded which). The receptors originated from a male donor with ankylosing spondylitis.

This chain connects TRBV4-1 to TRBJ1-4, with D hard to call. The V gene lost 0 bases and the J gene lost 6 bases, with 11 bases spanning the gap. The CDR3 is made up of 15 amino acids. Germline V CDR1 and CDR2: MGHRA, YSYEKL. The CDR3 region has the DNA TGCGCCAGCAGCCAAGATCCCAACTTGGATGAAAAACTGTTTTTT. Translating it yields CASSQDPNLDEKLFF.

In this sample, this clonotype turned up a few times. The rearrangement joins TRBV24-1 to TRBJ2-1; D possibly matches TRBD1 or TRBD2 (7 bases each). Trimming pared 7 bases from V and 7 bases from J, leaving 16 bases between. CDR3 length: 14 amino acids. Germline CDR1 reads KGHDR; CDR2 reads SFDVKD. The CDR3 loop is CATRAAGGLNEQFF. DNA of the CDR3: TGTGCCACCAGAGCGGCAGGGGGACTAAATGAGCAGTTCTTC.

This clonotype showed up just a few times. The chain joins TRBV5-1 to TRBJ1-1; 12 nucleotides align to TRBD1. V lost 3 bases to trimming and J lost 1 base; unmatched junction nucleotides: 4. Germline V CDR1 and CDR2: SGHRS, YFSETQ. This CDR3 contains 16 residues. CDR3 in DNA: TGCGCCAGCAGCTGGGGGACAGGGGGCGAGAACACTGAAGCTTTCTTT. It encodes CASSWGTGGENTEAFF.

This clonotype has a count of ten or more. V and J are TRBV24-1 and TRBJ2-1, with TRBD2 as a possible D gene (5 bases). In germline, CDR1 is KGHDR, CDR2 SFDVKD. The V end was cut by 3 bases, the J end by 7 bases, with 15 bases between. The CDR3 length is 15 residues. The CDR3 reads CATSDPGLGGNEQFF. Here the CDR3 DNA reads TGTGCCACCAGTGATCCTGGACTCGGCGGGAATGAGCAGTTCTTC.

This clonotype was seen many times. V gene TRBV2 combines with J gene TRBJ1-5; the D is unclear. Germline V lookup: CDR1 SNHLY, CDR2 FYNNEI. The CDR3 length is 12 residues. V was shortened by 2 bases and J by 6 bases, with 5 bases between the two germline ends. The CDR3 DNA is TGTGCCAGCAGTGAAAAGGGTCAGCCCCAGCATTTT. Its protein is CASSEKGQPQHF. Based on the CDR3 plus reference TRBV2 and TRBJ1-5, the full variable domain is EPEVTQTPSHQVTQMGQEVILRCVPISNHLYFYWYRQILGQKVEFLVSFYNNEISEKSEIFDDQFSVERPDGSNFTLKIRSTKLEDSAMYFCASSEKGQPQHFGDGTRLSIL.

V gene TRBV12-3 or TRBV12-4 combines with J gene TRBJ2-1, with a possible D match to TRBD2 (5 bases). The CDR3 consists of 13 residues. Trimming took 5 bases from V and 10 from J, leaving 15 bases between them. This CDR3 is CASSPRPREEQFF. The DNA for the CDR3 is TGTGCCAGCAGTCCCCGACCTCGGGAAGAGCAGTTCTTC.

V gene TRBV6-5 combines with J gene TRBJ2-3; D may be TRBD1 or TRBD2 (5 bases each). The CDR3 sequence is 12 residues long. CDR1 and CDR2 from the germline V gene are MNHEY and SVGAGI. Trimming cost V 8 bases and J 8 bases, with 14 bases left between them. The CDR3, as DNA: TGTGCCAGCCGTGGGGGAAAGGGTACGCAGTATTTT. It is translated as CASRGGKGTQYF.

This clonotype was detected only a few times. V is TRBV24-1 and J is TRBJ2-2; TRBD2 is a possible D gene (5 bases). Germline CDR1 is KGHDR and CDR2 is SFDVKD. The length of the CDR3 is 13 residues. The V end was cut by 2 bases, the J end by 7 bases, with 7 bases between. DNA of the CDR3: TGTGCCACCAGTGATTCGGGAAACGGGGAGCTGTTTTTT. This gives the protein CATSDSGNGELFF.

The CDR3 spells CASKGTSGMDEQYF. The CDR3 nucleotides are TGTGCCAGCAAGGGGACTAGCGGGATGGACGAGCAGTACTTC. V is TRBV2 and J is TRBJ2-7; TRBD2 matches 13 bases. V trimming: 7 bases; J trimming: 5 bases; junction bases outside the gene matches: 5. The CDR3 runs 14 residues. The germline V gene encodes CDR1 SNHLY and CDR2 FYNNEI.

This clonotype was recorded at least ten times. The chain has TRBV12-3 or TRBV12-4 and TRBJ2-1, with 10 bases fitting TRBD2. V lost 7 bases, J lost 5 bases, and 2 bases stayed unmatched. This CDR3 is built from 13 residues. Here the CDR3 DNA reads TGTGCCAGCATGCTAGCGGGGGACAATGAGCAGTTCTTC. Amino acid sequence: CASMLAGDNEQFF.

The table lists this clonotype with a few counts. The CDR3 bases are TGTGCCAGCAGGGGACAGGCGATTCATGAAAAACTGTTTTTT. Translation: CASRGQAIHEKLFF. The chain is built from TRBV6-1 and TRBJ1-4, with 8 bases identical to TRBD1. CDR3 size: 14 residues. V was pared by 6 bases and J by 6 bases, with 6 bases of the junction left unmatched. Germline V CDR1 and CDR2: MNHNS, SASEGT.

This clonotype came up a few times. J is TRBJ1-1 and V is TRBV29-1, with 7 bases aligning to TRBD1. Germline lookup yields CDR1 SQVTM and CDR2 ANQGSEA. The CDR3 is 14 residues long. With V trimmed by 1 base and J by 5 bases, 7 bases remained unmatched. The CDR3 DNA follows: TGCAGCGTTGAAGGAGGGCAGGGGGTTACTGAAGCTTTCTTT. Amino acids: CSVEGGQGVTEAFF.

This clonotype was detected a few times. The chain couples TRBV7-9 to TRBJ2-1; no reliable D call. Germline CDR1 SEHNR, CDR2 FQNEAQ (reference sequence). V gave up 2 bases and J gave up 0 bases, with 11 bases separating them. The CDR3 runs 16 residues. CDR3 residues: CASSLLGTRSYNEQFF. CDR3 nucleotides: TGTGCCAGCAGCTTACTCGGTACCCGCTCCTACAATGAGCAGTTCTTC.

V is TRBV7-3 and J is TRBJ2-2; a weak D match, TRBD2 (5 bases). The ends were cut back, 0 bases at V and 0 bases at J, with 8 bases in the middle. This CDR3 contains 16 residues. The germline CDR1 and CDR2 sequences are SGHTA and FQGTGA. As DNA, the CDR3 is TGTGCCAGCAGCTTAACGAGGGCAGCGAACACCGGGGAGCTGTTTTTT. The encoded protein is CASSLTRAANTGELFF.

This clonotype showed up just a few times. J is TRBJ2-3 and V is TRBV9; 7 bases agree with TRBD2. Germline CDR1 reads SGDLS; CDR2 reads YYNGEE. The trim removed 3 bases at V and 5 bases at J, leaving 9 bases unmatched. The CDR3 loop spans 15 amino acids. The CDR3 region is CASSASGPRGDTQYF. The CDR3 bases are TGTGCCAGCAGCGCTAGCGGTCCGCGTGGAGATACGCAGTATTTT.

The chain has TRBV5-5 and TRBJ2-2; tentative D call: TRBD1 (6 bases). Germline assignment: CDR1 SGHKS and CDR2 YYEKEE (reference sequence). The V and J ends lost 1 base and 6 bases respectively, with 16 bases between them. There are 16 residues in the CDR3. The DNA for the CDR3 is TGTGCCAGCAGCTTGCCCGGGACATCCTGGGCCGGGGAGCTGTTTTTT. Its protein product is CASSLPGTSWAGELFF.

In this sample, this clonotype turned up a few times. The V call is TRBV4-3, the J call TRBJ1-2; the match to TRBD1 covers 8 bases. Trimming removed 0 bases from V and 5 bases from J; junction bases left unmatched: 11. Germline CDR1 and CDR2: LGHNA and YSLEER. The CDR3 consists of 17 residues. The DNA for the CDR3 is TGCGCCAGCAGCCAAGATATTCCCTCTCGGACAGGGTATGGCTACACCTTC. It translates to CASSQDIPSRTGYGYTF.

In its sample, this clonotype was seen many times. This chain connects TRBV5-1 to TRBJ2-5; unclear D gene. The V end was cut by 4 bases, the J end by 6 bases, with 16 bases between. Per germline, CDR1 SGHRS and CDR2 YFSETQ. The CDR3 runs 14 residues. The CDR3 DNA reads TGCGCCAGCAGCAAGGACCCGGACGTGCAGACCCAGTACTTC. Translation: CASSKDPDVQTQYF.

The V call is TRBV4-3, the J call TRBJ1-1; D might be TRBD1 (6 bases). This CDR3 comprises 15 residues. Looked up from germline, CDR1 is LGHNA and CDR2 is YSLEER. V was pared by 1 base and J by 5 bases, with 14 bases between. The CDR3 spells CASSQAWGARTEAFF. Here the CDR3 DNA reads TGCGCCAGCAGCCAAGCTTGGGGGGCGCGTACTGAAGCTTTCTTT.

The gene calls are TRBV5-1 and TRBJ2-5; no clear D. In germline, CDR1 is SGHRS, CDR2 YFSETQ. Trimming left V 0 bases short and J 5 bases short, with 11 bases between. This CDR3 is 14 amino acids long. CDR3 sequence: CASSLAVGRETQYF. The CDR3 DNA is TGCGCCAGCAGCTTGGCCGTCGGGCGGGAGACCCAGTACTTC.

This sequence joins TRBV4-2 and TRBJ2-1; D unresolved. Germline CDR1 LGHNA, CDR2 YNFKEQ. The germline V and J ends were trimmed by 1 base and 9 bases, with 16 bases remaining between them. The CDR3 has 15 amino acids. CDR3 DNA sequence: TGTGCCAGCAGCCAAGTTCCGGCGTTGGTGCTTGAGCAGTTCTTC. It codes for CASSQVPALVLEQFF.

In this sample, this clonotype turned up a few times. The chain has TRBV20-1 and TRBJ2-2, with D hard to call. Trimming pared 4 bases from V and 8 bases from J, leaving 8 bases between. The CDR3 length is 11 residues. Germline assignment: CDR1 DFQATT and CDR2 SNEGSKA (reference sequence). This CDR3 is CSAKGLGELFF. CDR3 sequence (DNA): TGCAGTGCTAAGGGCTTGGGGGAGCTGTTTTTT.

This clonotype has more than one count but fewer than ten. V usage is TRBV12-3 or TRBV12-4 and J usage is TRBJ2-5; 12 nucleotides line up with TRBD2. There are 16 residues in the CDR3. J gave up 5 bases and V 6 bases, and 10 bases lay outside the gene matches. The chain's CDR3 is CASSHPTSGRTETQYF. CDR3 sequence (DNA): TGTGCCAGCAGCCACCCGACTAGCGGGAGAACTGAGACCCAGTACTTC.

This clonotype showed up just a few times. V and J are TRBV6-2 or TRBV6-3 and TRBJ1-5; D not certain. In germline, CDR1 is MNHEY, CDR2 SVGEGT. Trimming shortened V by 6 bases and J by 0 bases, and 6 bases separated the two germline ends. The CDR3 covers 13 residues. The CDR3 sequence is CASSSNSNQPQHF. CDR3 nucleotides: TGTGCCAGCAGCAGTAATAGCAATCAGCCCCAGCATTTT.

This clonotype turned up a few times. V usage is TRBV6-1 and J usage is TRBJ2-3; maybe TRBD1 (6 bases). The CDR3 runs 16 residues. Germline loops: CDR1 MNHNS, CDR2 SASEGT. Trimming stripped 0 bases from V and 3 bases from J, with 13 bases between. The CDR3 DNA sequence: TGTGCCAGCAGTGAAGCGCTTCAGGGGATGACAGATACGCAGTATTTT. It yields the protein CASSEALQGMTDTQYF.

This chain joins TRBV12-5 and TRBJ1-1; D gene uncertain. Germline lookup yields CDR1 LGHNT and CDR2 FRNRAP. This CDR3 comprises 12 residues. Trimming stripped 4 bases from V and 7 bases from J, with 10 bases between. The CDR3 protein is CASGSSGHEAFF. CDR3 sequence (DNA): TGTGCTAGTGGTTCCTCCGGTCATGAAGCTTTCTTT.

This clonotype was detected a few times. This sequence joins TRBV4-2 and TRBJ2-7, with D possibly being TRBD1 (6 bases). From germline, CDR1 is LGHNA and CDR2 YNFKEQ. The CDR3 has 15 residues. The V and J ends lost 4 bases and 2 bases respectively, with 15 bases between them. CDR3 region: CASSLGAGSTYEQYF. The CDR3 nucleotides are TGTGCCAGCAGCCTGGGGGCAGGGAGTACCTACGAGCAGTACTTC.

This clonotype has just a few counts. The chain employs TRBV24-1 and TRBJ2-3; D call uncertain. CDR3 length: 14 residues. Germline V gives CDR1 KGHDR, CDR2 SFDVKD. Trimming cost V 9 bases and J 0 bases, with 12 bases left between them. CDR3 in amino acids: CATAGWPSTDTQYF. The CDR3 DNA reads TGTGCCACCGCCGGGTGGCCTAGCACAGATACGCAGTATTTT.

V is TRBV10-3 and J is TRBJ2-7, with D perhaps given as TRBD1 or TRBD2 (5 bases each). The CDR3 length is 14 residues. Looked up from germline, CDR1 is ENHRY and CDR2 is SYGVKD. V was trimmed by 6 bases and J by 6 bases, leaving 18 bases between them. The CDR3 DNA reads TGTGCCATCAGCGAGGGGCCTTCCTGGGCCGAGCAGTACTTC. Its protein product is CAISEGPSWAEQYF.

This clonotype was recorded many times. The chain has TRBV20-1 and TRBJ2-1; D is undetermined. Trimming stripped 3 bases from V and 3 bases from J, with 12 bases between. Per the germline V gene, CDR1 is DFQATT and CDR2 is SNEGSKA (reference sequence). This CDR3 comprises 14 residues. The CDR3 coding sequence is TGCAGTGCTAGGAAACAGTCCAACTACAATGAGCAGTTCTTC. Its protein is CSARKQSNYNEQFF.

This clonotype has a handful of counts. The chain combines TRBV6-2 or TRBV6-3 with TRBJ2-2, with D uncertain. V was trimmed by 6 bases and J by 4 bases, leaving 9 bases between them. Germline-derived CDR1 and CDR2 are MNHEY and SVGEGT. The CDR3 runs 13 residues. CDR3 sequence: CASSRHLTGELFF. CDR3 sequence (DNA): TGTGCCAGCAGCCGACACCTCACCGGGGAGCTGTTTTTT.

This rearrangement joins TRBV24-1 to TRBJ2-2; D possibly corresponds to TRBD1 (6 bases). The germline CDR1 and CDR2 sequences are KGHDR and SFDVKD. This CDR3 comprises 17 residues. V lost 5 bases to trimming and J lost 0 bases, with 15 bases between them. This chain's CDR3 is CATSGTTGRPNTGELFF. As DNA, the CDR3 is TGTGCCACCAGTGGCACCACAGGGCGACCGAACACCGGGGAGCTGTTTTTT.